The 30 T cell receptor beta chains below all came from one sample that was sequenced in a study of siplizumab effects on memory and regulatory T cells. TCRdb keeps only in-frame clones here, not all; method: immunoSEQ multiplex PCR. Of fewer than 120,000 clones listed, around 90% are singletons. Sequencing was done on a sample of CD4+ T cells sorted from blood. The receptors derive from a human donor in good health.

V usage is TRBV5-6 and J usage is TRBJ2-1, with 9 bases identical to TRBD2. This CDR3 spans 15 amino acids. With 7 bases clipped from V and 7 bases from J, the junction kept 12 bases outside the gene matches. CDR1 is SGHDT and CDR2 is YYEEEE in the germline V gene. The CDR3 bases are TGTGCCAGCGCGACCGGGACTAGCTTCTATAATGAGCAGTTCTTC. Its translation: CASATGTSFYNEQFF.

The chain has TRBV5-1 and TRBJ1-1, with D unresolved. V was trimmed by 3 bases and J by 0 bases, leaving 9 bases between them. Germline lookup yields CDR1 SGHRS and CDR2 YFSETQ. The CDR3 sequence is 14 residues long. In DNA form, the CDR3 reads TGCGCCAGCAGCTATCGGGCCATGAACACTGAAGCTTTCTTT. It specifies CASSYRAMNTEAFF.

The chain recombines TRBV11-2 with TRBJ2-7, with no clear D. Germline loops: CDR1 SGHAT, CDR2 FQNNGV. This CDR3 spans 14 amino acids. Deletions cut 6 bases from V and 4 bases from J, with 16 bases between. Here the CDR3 reads CASRQHLSGYEQYF. The CDR3 DNA sequence: TGTGCCAGCAGACAACACCTTTCGGGTTACGAGCAGTACTTC. Variable domain in full (rest from reference TRBV11-2 and TRBJ2-7): EAGVAQSPRYKIIEKRQSVAFWCNPISGHATLYWYQQILGQGPKLLIQFQNNGVVDDSQLPKDRFSAERLKGVDSTLKIQPAKLEDSAVYLCASRQHLSGYEQYFGPGTRLTVT.

V usage is TRBV19 and J usage is TRBJ2-1; D may be TRBD2 (5 bases). Germline-derived CDR1 and CDR2 are LNHDA and SQIVND (reference sequence). The CDR3 has 14 residues. Trimming pared 10 bases from V and 7 bases from J, leaving 20 bases between. CDR3 DNA: TGTGCCACTATTGGGTGGACGGGGAAGAATGAGCAGTTCTTC. The encoded protein is CATIGWTGKNEQFF.

The chain employs TRBV29-1 and TRBJ2-1; 8 nucleotides line up with TRBD2. Unmatched junction bases numbered 11, after V lost 7 bases and J lost 3 bases. The CDR3 extends over 15 amino acids. Germline V CDR1 and CDR2: SQVTM, ANQGSEA. DNA of the CDR3: TGCAGCGCTGGAGCGGGGGCTCAAAACTACAATGAGCAGTTCTTC. It encodes CSAGAGAQNYNEQFF.

This chain joins TRBV19 and TRBJ1-5; 7 bases map to TRBD1. The CDR3 runs to 13 residues. Germline values: CDR1 LNHDA, CDR2 SQIVND (reference sequence). With 9 bases clipped from V and 4 bases from J, the junction kept 6 bases outside the gene matches. The CDR3 DNA sequence: TGTGCCAGCACCTCAGGGGGAAATCAGCCCCAGCATTTT. Encoded protein: CASTSGGNQPQHF.

The chain combines TRBV6-6 with TRBJ1-3, with D unclear. Deletions cut 7 bases from V and 0 bases from J, with 10 bases between. This CDR3 has 14 amino acids. In germline, CDR1 is MNHNY, CDR2 SVGAGI (reference sequence). The CDR3 here is CASTPASSGNTIYF. For the CDR3, the DNA is TGTGCCAGCACCCCGGCTAGCTCTGGAAACACCATATATTTT.

The V gene is TRBV6-5, the J gene TRBJ1-2; 8 bases are a match to TRBD1. Germline CDR1 reads MNHEY; CDR2 reads SVGAGI. The J segment lost 8 bases and the V segment lost 8 bases, leaving 4 bases of the junction unmatched. CDR3 size: 11 residues. The CDR3 bases are TGTGCCAGCCAGGGGGCTGGAGGCTACACCTTC. This encodes CASQGAGGYTF.

The chain links TRBV6-1 to TRBJ1-2, with 10 positions matching TRBD1. Germline lookup yields CDR1 MNHNS and CDR2 SASEGT. The CDR3 is made up of 16 amino acids. The trim removed 0 bases at V and 8 bases at J, leaving 9 bases unmatched. The CDR3 is CASSEAGTGVERGYTF. The CDR3 DNA follows: TGTGCCAGCAGTGAAGCAGGGACAGGGGTGGAGAGGGGCTACACCTTC.

The chain is built from TRBV9 and TRBJ2-1, with TRBD2 as a possible D gene (5 bases). This CDR3 is built from 15 residues. Per germline, CDR1 SGDLS and CDR2 YYNGEE. V lost 3 bases to trimming and J lost 1 base, with 11 bases between them. The CDR3 protein is CASSEASGSYNEQFF. For the CDR3, the DNA is TGTGCCAGCAGCGAAGCCTCGGGGTCCTACAATGAGCAGTTCTTC.

J is TRBJ2-3 and V is TRBV27; weak D call: TRBD2 (7 bases). Trimming stripped 5 bases from V and 4 bases from J, with 13 bases between. The CDR3 length is 14 residues. Per germline, CDR1 MNHEY and CDR2 SMNVEV (reference sequence). The CDR3 is CASSPAGAADTQYF. CDR3 in DNA: TGTGCCAGCAGTCCCGCGGGGGCCGCAGATACGCAGTATTTT.

The V and J genes are TRBV19 and TRBJ1-2; TRBD1 aligns across 8 bases. There are 14 residues in the CDR3. Trimming at V came to 6 bases and at J to 4 bases, leaving 7 bases not matched to a gene. The V gene's germline CDR1 is LNHDA and CDR2 SQIVND (reference sequence). The DNA of the CDR3 is TGTGCCAGTAGGGAAACAGGGGGTTTCTATGGCTACACCTTC. This sequence encodes CASRETGGFYGYTF. Full variable domain (missing parts from reference TRBV19 and TRBJ1-2): DGGITQSPKYLFRKEGQNVTLSCEQNLNHDAMYWYRQDPGQGLRLIYYSQIVNDFQKGDIAEGYSVSREKKESFPLTVTSAQKNPTAFYLCASRETGGFYGYTFGSGTRLTVV.

The chain employs TRBV7-9 and TRBJ1-4; a possible D gene is TRBD1 (5 bases). CDR1 and CDR2 from the germline V gene are SEHNR and FQNEAQ (reference sequence). CDR3 length: 15 amino acids. Deletions cut 5 bases from V and 8 bases from J, with 18 bases between. This CDR3 reads CASSQPVAGSEKLFF. CDR3 DNA sequence: TGTGCCAGCAGCCAACCAGTTGCAGGGTCCGAAAAACTGTTTTTT.

In its sample, this clone was seen a few times. V usage is TRBV5-4 and J usage is TRBJ1-1; TRBD1 is a possible D gene (6 bases). The CDR3 contains 14 residues. Germline V gives CDR1 SGHNT, CDR2 YYREEE (reference sequence). V was trimmed by 0 bases and J by 5 bases, leaving 11 bases between them. The CDR3 reads CASSLDRGRTEAFF. The CDR3 region has the DNA TGTGCCAGCAGCTTGGATCGGGGGCGAACTGAAGCTTTCTTT.

The chain links TRBV6-6 to TRBJ2-7, with TRBD1 identical over 7 bases. Trimming cost V 6 bases and J 4 bases; bases outside gene matches: 3. Germline lookup yields CDR1 MNHNY and CDR2 SVGAGI (reference sequence). The CDR3 loop spans 12 amino acids. The CDR3 DNA follows: TGTGCCAGCAGGGGGACAGATTACGAGCAGTACTTC. Translation gives CASRGTDYEQYF.

The genes are TRBV6-1 and TRBJ2-3, with D uncertain. The CDR3 spans 14 residues. The V and J ends lost 8 bases and 0 bases respectively, with 12 bases between them. In germline, CDR1 is MNHNS, CDR2 SASEGT. The CDR3 sequence is CASCLRQSTDTQYF. In DNA form, the CDR3 reads TGTGCCAGCTGCTTGAGACAAAGCACAGATACGCAGTATTTT.

In its sample, this clone was seen once. The V gene is TRBV19, the J gene TRBJ1-5, with TRBD1 as a possible D gene (6 bases). Germline assignment: CDR1 LNHDA and CDR2 SQIVND (reference sequence). CDR3 length: 15 amino acids. Between the trimmed V and J ends, which lost 3 bases and 0 bases, there was a span of 9 bases. The CDR3 reads CASSIRGDSNQPQHF. DNA of the CDR3: TGTGCCAGTAGTATCAGGGGAGATAGCAATCAGCCCCAGCATTTT.

The rearrangement joins TRBV11-3 to TRBJ2-5; D may be TRBD1 (6 bases). The CDR3 runs 14 residues. Trimming took 5 bases from V and 4 from J, leaving 14 bases between them. Germline V gene lookup returns CDR1 SGHNT and CDR2 YENEEA. This CDR3 is CASSKNPGAETQYF. CDR3 sequence (DNA): TGTGCCAGCAGCAAGAACCCAGGGGCAGAGACCCAGTACTTC.

The chain carries TRBV7-8 and TRBJ1-5; TRBD1 is a possible D gene (5 bases). Looked up from germline, CDR1 is SGHVS and CDR2 is FQNEAQ. V lost 2 bases, J lost 3 bases, and 11 bases lay in between. This CDR3 spans 15 amino acids. The CDR3 sequence is CASSLRDRSNQPQHF. The DNA for the CDR3 is TGTGCCAGCAGCTTACGGGACCGTTCCAATCAGCCCCAGCATTTT.

V gene TRBV2 combines with J gene TRBJ2-2, with D possibly TRBD2 on 5 matching bases. There are 15 residues in the CDR3. V was shortened by 1 base and J by 8 bases, with 14 bases between the two germline ends. Looked up from germline, CDR1 is SNHLY and CDR2 is FYNNEI. The DNA of the CDR3 is TGTGCCAGCAGTGAAGGATCGGCCCCGGGGGGGGAGCTGTTTTTT. Its translation: CASSEGSAPGGELFF.

The V gene is TRBV4-1, the J gene TRBJ1-1; D ambiguous. CDR3 size: 14 residues. V lost 4 bases to trimming and J lost 6 bases, with 15 bases between them. Germline V gene lookup returns CDR1 MGHRA and CDR2 YSYEKL. CDR3 DNA: TGCGCCAGCAGCCCCACGAGGGTCGAAGCTGAAGCTTTCTTT. This sequence encodes CASSPTRVEAEAFF.

The chain is built from TRBV7-9 and TRBJ2-7; D is unresolved. This CDR3 is 14 amino acids long. The V gene's germline CDR1 is SEHNR and CDR2 FQNEAQ (reference sequence). V lost 4 bases to trimming and J lost 0 bases, with 10 bases between them. The CDR3 coding sequence is TGTGCCAGCAGCTCCTCTGGTTACTCCTACGAGCAGTACTTC. Its translation is CASSSSGYSYEQYF.

In its sample, this clone was seen a few times. The genes are TRBV7-9 and TRBJ2-5; D remains ambiguous. The CDR3 contains 12 residues. V was cut by 1 base and J by 5 bases, with 5 bases left in between. Germline CDR1 SEHNR, CDR2 FQNEAQ (reference sequence). In DNA form, the CDR3 reads TGTGCCAGCAGCTTAGAAACCGAGACCCAGTACTTC. Residues: CASSLETETQYF.

The chain couples TRBV7-3 to TRBJ2-2; possibly TRBD2 for D (7 bases). V lost 5 bases and J lost 5, with 15 bases in between. The CDR3 is made up of 15 amino acids. Germline V gives CDR1 SGHTA, CDR2 FQGTGA. CDR3 sequence (DNA): TGTGCCAGCAGCGGCCCAGGGGAGGGGACCGGGGAGCTGTTTTTT. Residues: CASSGPGEGTGELFF.

The V call is TRBV30, the J call TRBJ2-7, with D possibly TRBD1 on 6 matching bases. The germline gives CDR1 GTSNPN, CDR2 SVGIG (reference sequence). The ends were cut back, 1 base at V and 0 bases at J, with 19 bases in the middle. This CDR3 contains 17 residues. CDR3 DNA: TGTGCCTGGAGTGGGAGGACAGTGGGGTTCGGCTCCTACGAGCAGTACTTC. Protein sequence: CAWSGRTVGFGSYEQYF.

The V and J genes are TRBV7-9 and TRBJ2-1, with 7 bases aligning to TRBD2. The germline gives CDR1 SEHNR, CDR2 FQNEAQ (reference sequence). The CDR3 is 16 amino acids. With 3 bases clipped from V and 0 bases from J, the junction kept 5 bases outside the gene matches. CDR3 sequence: CASSLGLTSSYNEQFF. CDR3 DNA sequence: TGTGCCAGCAGCTTGGGACTAACGAGCTCCTACAATGAGCAGTTCTTC. Full variable domain (rest looked up from reference TRBV7-9 and TRBJ2-1): DTGVSQNPRHKITKRGQNVTFRCDPISEHNRLYWYRQTLGQGPEFLTYFQNEAQLEKSRLLSDRFSAERPKGSFSTLEIQRTEQGDSAMYLCASSLGLTSSYNEQFFGPGTRLTVL.

The chain has TRBV7-3 and TRBJ2-5; 8 positions agree with TRBD1. CDR1 is SGHTA, CDR2 FQGTGA, per germline. The CDR3 sequence is 13 residues long. V was clipped by 3 bases and J by 4 bases; unmatched bases: 1. Here the CDR3 DNA reads TGTGCCAGCAGCTTTACAGGGGGAGAGACCCAGTACTTC. Protein product: CASSFTGGETQYF.

The chain is built from TRBV2 and TRBJ2-5, with D perhaps matching TRBD1 (6 bases). Germline loops: CDR1 SNHLY, CDR2 FYNNEI. V lost 5 bases to trimming and J lost 4 bases, with 8 bases between them. This CDR3 is built from 12 residues. In DNA form, the CDR3 reads TGTGCCAGCAGTTACAGGGTAGAGACCCAGTACTTC. It yields the protein CASSYRVETQYF.

V gene TRBV4-1 combines with J gene TRBJ1-5; D is ambiguous. V gave up 1 base and J gave up 0 bases, with 4 bases separating them. CDR1 is MGHRA and CDR2 is YSYEKL in the germline V gene. This CDR3 spans 14 amino acids. CDR3 residues: CASSQGVSNQPQHF. CDR3 coding DNA: TGCGCCAGCAGCCAAGGCGTTAGCAATCAGCCCCAGCATTTT.

Comment on this clone: Germline is not matched at one junction end, which may reflect a read error. The chain uses TRBV11-2 and TRBJ2-2; D may be TRBD1 (5 bases). The germline gives CDR1 SGHAT, CDR2 FQNNGV. CDR3 length: 14 residues. This CDR3 is CASSLDRVTGELFF. The CDR3 DNA sequence: TGTGCCAGCAGCCTAGACAGAGTCACCGGGGAGCTGTTTTTT.